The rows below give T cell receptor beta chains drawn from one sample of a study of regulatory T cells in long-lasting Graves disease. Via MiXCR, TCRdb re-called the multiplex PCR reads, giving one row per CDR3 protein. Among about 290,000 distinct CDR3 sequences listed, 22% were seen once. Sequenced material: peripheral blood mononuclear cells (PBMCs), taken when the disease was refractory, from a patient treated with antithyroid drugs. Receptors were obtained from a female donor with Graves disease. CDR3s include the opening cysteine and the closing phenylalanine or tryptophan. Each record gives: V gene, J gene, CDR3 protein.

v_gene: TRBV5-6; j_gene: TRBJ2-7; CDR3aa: CASSGPGRGYEQYF
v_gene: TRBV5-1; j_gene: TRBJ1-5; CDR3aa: CASSLAGGYQPQHF
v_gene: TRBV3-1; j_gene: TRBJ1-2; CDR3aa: CASRPRQGPGYTF
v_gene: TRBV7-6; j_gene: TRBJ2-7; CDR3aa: CASSDTSGGNYEQYF
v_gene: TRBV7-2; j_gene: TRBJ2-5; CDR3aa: CASSLSVLPSFQETQYF
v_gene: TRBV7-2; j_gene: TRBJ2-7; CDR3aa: CASSLRQHGWEQYF
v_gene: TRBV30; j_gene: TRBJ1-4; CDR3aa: CAWRRDRGKEKLFF
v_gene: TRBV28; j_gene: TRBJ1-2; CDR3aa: CASSPTGGGVYGYTF
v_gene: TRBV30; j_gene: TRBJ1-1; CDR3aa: CAWRHSQGRRNTEAFF
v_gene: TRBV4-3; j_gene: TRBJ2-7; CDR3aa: CASSLDSGSLYEQYF
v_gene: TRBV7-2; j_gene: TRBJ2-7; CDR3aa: CASSASYEQYF
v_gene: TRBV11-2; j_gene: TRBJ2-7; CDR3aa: CASSGLSGSSYEQYF
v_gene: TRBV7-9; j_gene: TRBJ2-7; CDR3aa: CASSFGGDYEQYF
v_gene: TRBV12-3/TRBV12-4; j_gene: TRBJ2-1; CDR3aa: CASGLRAQGPSRQFF
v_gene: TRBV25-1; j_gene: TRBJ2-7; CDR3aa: CASSLGLAAPYEQYF
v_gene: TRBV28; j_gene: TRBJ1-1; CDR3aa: CASSLRPGRNTEAFF
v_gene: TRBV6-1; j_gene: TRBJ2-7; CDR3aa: CASSGGGTEIYEQYF
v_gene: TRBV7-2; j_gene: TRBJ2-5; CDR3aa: CASSLNPGGEETQYF
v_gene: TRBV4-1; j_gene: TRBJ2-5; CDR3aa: CASSQPGRRNQETQYF
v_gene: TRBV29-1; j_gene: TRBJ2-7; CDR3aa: CSVDAGTASYEQYF
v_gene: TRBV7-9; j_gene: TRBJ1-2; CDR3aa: CASSLGSGPNYGYTF
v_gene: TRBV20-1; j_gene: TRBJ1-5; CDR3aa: CSARGSGYSNQPQHF
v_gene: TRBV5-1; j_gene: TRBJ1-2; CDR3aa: CASSSAGTGGQTTF
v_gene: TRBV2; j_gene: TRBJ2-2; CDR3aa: CASSDRVTEELFF
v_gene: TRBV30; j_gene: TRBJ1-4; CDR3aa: CAWSVVNEKLFF
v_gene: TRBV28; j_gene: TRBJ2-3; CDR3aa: CASSVEGWGTDTQYF
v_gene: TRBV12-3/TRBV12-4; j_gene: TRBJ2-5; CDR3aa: CASRPGQGRETQYF
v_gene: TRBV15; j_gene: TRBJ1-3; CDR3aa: CATSREGGQNSGNTIYF
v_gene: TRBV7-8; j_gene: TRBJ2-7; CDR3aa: CASSLARFSPPYEQYF
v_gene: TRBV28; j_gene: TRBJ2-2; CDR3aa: CASSAGTGFSTGELFF
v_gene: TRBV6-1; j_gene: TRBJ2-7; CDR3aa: CASGGRENTGLLDEQYF
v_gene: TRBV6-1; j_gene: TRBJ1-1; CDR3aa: CASRVTGGTDEAFF
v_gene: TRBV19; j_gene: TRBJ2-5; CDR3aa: CASSTGERETQYF
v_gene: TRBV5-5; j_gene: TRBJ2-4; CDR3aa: CASSLEGDIQYF
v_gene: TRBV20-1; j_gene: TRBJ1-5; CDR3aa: CSAIDKGGQPQHF
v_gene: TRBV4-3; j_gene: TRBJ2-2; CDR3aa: CASSQEENTGELFF
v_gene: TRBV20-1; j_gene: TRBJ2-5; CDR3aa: CSARLAEGQETQYF
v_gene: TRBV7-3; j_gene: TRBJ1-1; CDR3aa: CASSRFQGSTEAFF
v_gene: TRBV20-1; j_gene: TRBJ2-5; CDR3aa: CSARPQETQYF
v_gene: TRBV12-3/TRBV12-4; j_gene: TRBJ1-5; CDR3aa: CASSLWLNQPQHF
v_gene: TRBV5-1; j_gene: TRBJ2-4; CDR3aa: CASSTGPGLAGNIQYF
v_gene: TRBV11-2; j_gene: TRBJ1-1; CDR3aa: CASSLGTLDTEAFF
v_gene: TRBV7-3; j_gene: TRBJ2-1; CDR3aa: CASSSRTVPYNEQFF
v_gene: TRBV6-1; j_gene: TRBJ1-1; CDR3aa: CASRPSGGSEAFF
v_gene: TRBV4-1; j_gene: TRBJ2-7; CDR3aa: CASSQEGINSKQSYEQYF
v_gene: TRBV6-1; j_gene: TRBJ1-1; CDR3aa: CASSQETGGWNTEAFF
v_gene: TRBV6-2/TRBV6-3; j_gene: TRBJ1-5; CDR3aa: CASSARLHQPQHF
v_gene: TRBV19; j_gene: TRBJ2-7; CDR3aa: CASRATGPEQYF
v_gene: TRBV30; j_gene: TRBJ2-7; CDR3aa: CAWRGFSYEQYF
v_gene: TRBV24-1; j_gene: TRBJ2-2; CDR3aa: CATSQGGFTGELFF
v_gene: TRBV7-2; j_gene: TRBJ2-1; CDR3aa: CASSLTSGASKF
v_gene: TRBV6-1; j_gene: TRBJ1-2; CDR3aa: CASTTGGGSGYTF
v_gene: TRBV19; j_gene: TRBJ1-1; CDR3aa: CASNLIQQGAWTEASF
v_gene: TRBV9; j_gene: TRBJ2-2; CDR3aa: CASSVVDRGAGELFF